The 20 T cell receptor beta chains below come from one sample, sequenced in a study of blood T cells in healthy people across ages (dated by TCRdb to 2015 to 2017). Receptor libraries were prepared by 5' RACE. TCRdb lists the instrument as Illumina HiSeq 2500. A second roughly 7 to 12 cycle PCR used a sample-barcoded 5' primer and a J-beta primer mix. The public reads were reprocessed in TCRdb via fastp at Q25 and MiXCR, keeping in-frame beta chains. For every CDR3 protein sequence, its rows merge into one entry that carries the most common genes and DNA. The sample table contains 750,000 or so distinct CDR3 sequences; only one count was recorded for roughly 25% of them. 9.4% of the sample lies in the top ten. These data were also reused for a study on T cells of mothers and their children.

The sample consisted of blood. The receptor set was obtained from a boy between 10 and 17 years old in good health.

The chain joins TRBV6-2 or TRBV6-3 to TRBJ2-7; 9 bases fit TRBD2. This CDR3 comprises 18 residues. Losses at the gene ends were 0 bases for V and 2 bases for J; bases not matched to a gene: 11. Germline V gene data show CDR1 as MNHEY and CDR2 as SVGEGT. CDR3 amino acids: CASSYSTVATSGPYEQYF. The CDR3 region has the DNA TGTGCCAGCAGTTACTCGACTGTGGCGACTAGCGGTCCCTACGAGCAGTACTTC.

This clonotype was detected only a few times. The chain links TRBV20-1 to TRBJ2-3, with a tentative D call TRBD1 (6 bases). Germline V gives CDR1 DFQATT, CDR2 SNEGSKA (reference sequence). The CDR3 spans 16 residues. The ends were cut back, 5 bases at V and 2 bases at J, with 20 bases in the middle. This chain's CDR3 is CSAPELRQADTDTQYF. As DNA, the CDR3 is TGCAGTGCTCCAGAGTTGAGACAGGCCGACACAGATACGCAGTATTTT.

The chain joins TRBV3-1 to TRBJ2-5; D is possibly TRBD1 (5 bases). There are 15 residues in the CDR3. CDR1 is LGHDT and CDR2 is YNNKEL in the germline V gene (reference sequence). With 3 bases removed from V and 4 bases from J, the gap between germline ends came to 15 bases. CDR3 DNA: TGTGCCAGCAGCCATACTGACAGTCTCGGAGAGACCCAGTACTTC. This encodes CASSHTDSLGETQYF.

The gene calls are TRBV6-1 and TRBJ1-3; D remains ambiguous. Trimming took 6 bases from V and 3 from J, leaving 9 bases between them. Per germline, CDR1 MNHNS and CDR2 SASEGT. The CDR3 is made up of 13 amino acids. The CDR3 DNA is TGTGCCAGCAGATTGGTCCTTGGAAACACCATATATTTT. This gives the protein CASRLVLGNTIYF.

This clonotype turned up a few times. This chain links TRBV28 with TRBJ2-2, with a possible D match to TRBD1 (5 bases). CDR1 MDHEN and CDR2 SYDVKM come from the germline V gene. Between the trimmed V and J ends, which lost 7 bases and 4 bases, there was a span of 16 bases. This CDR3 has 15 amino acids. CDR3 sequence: CASTRAIETTGELFF. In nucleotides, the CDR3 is TGTGCCAGCACCAGGGCGATCGAGACCACCGGGGAGCTGTTTTTT.

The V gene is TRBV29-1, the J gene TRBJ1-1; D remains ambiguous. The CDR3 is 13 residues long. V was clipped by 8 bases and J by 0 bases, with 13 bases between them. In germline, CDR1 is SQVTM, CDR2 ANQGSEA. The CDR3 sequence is CSTLRWLNTEAFF. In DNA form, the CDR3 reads TGCAGCACTCTGAGGTGGTTGAACACTGAAGCTTTCTTT.

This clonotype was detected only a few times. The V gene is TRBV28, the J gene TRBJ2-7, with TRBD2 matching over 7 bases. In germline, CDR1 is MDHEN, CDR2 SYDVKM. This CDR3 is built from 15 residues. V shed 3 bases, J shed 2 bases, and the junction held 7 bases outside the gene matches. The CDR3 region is CASSFPGTITYEQYF. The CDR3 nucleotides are TGTGCCAGCAGTTTTCCAGGGACTATCACCTACGAGCAGTACTTC. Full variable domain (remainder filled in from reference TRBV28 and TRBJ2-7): DVKVTQSSRYLVKRTGEKVFLECVQDMDHENMFWYRQDPGLGLRLIYFSYDVKMKEKGDIPEGYSVSREKKERFSLILESASTNQTSMYLCASSFPGTITYEQYFGPGTRLTVT.

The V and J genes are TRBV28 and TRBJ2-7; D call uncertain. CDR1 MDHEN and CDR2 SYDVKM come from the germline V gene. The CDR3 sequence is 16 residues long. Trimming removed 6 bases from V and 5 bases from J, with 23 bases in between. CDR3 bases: TGTGCCAGCAGCGTCCCTGCTAGACGTGGTAGGAACGAGCAGTACTTC. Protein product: CASSVPARRGRNEQYF.

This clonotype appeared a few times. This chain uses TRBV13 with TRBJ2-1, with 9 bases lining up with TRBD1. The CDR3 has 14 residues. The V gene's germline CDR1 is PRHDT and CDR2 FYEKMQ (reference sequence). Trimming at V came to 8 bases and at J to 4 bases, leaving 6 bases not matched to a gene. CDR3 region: CASARTGVYNEQFF. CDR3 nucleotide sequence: TGTGCCAGCGCCCGGACAGGGGTTTACAATGAGCAGTTCTTC.

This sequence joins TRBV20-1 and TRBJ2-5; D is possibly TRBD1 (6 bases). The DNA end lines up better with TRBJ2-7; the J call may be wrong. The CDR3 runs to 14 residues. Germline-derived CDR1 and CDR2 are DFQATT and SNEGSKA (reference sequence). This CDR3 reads CSARRTGFAYEQYF. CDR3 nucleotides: TGCAGTGCTAGAAGAACAGGGTTTGCCTACGAGCAGTACTTC.

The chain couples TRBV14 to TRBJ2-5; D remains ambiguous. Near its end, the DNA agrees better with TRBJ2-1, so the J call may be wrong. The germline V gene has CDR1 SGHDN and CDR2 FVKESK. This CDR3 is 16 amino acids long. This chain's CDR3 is CASSQVGFPPGDEQFF. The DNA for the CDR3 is TGTGCCAGCAGCCAAGTGGGGTTTCCCCCTGGGGATGAGCAGTTCTTC.

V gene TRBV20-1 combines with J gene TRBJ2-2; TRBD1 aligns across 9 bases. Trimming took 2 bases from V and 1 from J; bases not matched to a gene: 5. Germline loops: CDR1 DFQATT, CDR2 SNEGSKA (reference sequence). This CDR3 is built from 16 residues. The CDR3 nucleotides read TGCAGTGCTAGATGGGACAGGGTAAAGAACACCGGGGAGCTGTTTTTT. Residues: CSARWDRVKNTGELFF.

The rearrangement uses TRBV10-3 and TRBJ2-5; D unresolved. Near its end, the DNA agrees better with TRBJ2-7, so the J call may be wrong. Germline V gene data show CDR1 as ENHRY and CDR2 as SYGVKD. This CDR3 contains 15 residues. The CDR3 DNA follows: TGTGCCATCAGTGAGTTAGTGTACCCGGACTACGAGCAGTACTTC. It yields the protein CAISELVYPDYEQYF.

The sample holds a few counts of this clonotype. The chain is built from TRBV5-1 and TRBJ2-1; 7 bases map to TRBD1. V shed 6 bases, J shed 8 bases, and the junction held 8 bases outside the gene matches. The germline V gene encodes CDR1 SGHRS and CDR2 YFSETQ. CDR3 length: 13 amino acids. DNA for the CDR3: TGCGCCAGCAACCCGACAGGGCGGGATGAGCAGTTCTTC. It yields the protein CASNPTGRDEQFF. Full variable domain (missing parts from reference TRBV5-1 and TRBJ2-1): KAGVTQTPRYLIKTRGQQVTLSCSPISGHRSVSWYQQTPGQGLQFLFEYFSETQRNKGNFPGRFSGRQFSNSRSEMNVSTLELGDSALYLCASNPTGRDEQFFGPGTRLTVL.

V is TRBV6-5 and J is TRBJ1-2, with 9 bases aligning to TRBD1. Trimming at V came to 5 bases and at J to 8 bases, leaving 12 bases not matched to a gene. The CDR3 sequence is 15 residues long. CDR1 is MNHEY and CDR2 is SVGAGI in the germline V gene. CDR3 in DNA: TGTGCCAGCAGTGATTACATGGGACAGGGCAGCGGCTACACCTTC. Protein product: CASSDYMGQGSGYTF.

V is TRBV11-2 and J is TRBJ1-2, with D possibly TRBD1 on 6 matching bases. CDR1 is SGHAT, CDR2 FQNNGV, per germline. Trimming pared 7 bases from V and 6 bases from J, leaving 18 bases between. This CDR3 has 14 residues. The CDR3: CASTLGRGGDGYTF. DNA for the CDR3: TGTGCCAGCACACTCGGCAGGGGCGGGGATGGCTACACCTTC.

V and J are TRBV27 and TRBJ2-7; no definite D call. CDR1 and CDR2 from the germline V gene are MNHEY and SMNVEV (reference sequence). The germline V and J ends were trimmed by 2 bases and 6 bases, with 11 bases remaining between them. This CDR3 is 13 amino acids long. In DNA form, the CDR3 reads TGTGCCAGCAGTTTAAGGAGACAAGGCGAGCAGTACTTC. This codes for CASSLRRQGEQYF.

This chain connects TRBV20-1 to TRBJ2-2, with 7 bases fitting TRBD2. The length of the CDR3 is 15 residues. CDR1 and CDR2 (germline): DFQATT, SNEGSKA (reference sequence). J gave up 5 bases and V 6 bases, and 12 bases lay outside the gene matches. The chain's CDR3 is CSAPRREGSTGELFF. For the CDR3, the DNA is TGCAGTGCACCCAGGAGGGAGGGGAGTACCGGGGAGCTGTTTTTT.

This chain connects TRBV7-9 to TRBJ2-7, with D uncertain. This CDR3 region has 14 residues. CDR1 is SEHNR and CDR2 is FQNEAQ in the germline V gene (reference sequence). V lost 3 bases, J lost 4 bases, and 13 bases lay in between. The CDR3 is CASSFADGSYEQYF. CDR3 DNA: TGTGCCAGCAGCTTCGCGGACGGTTCGTACGAGCAGTACTTC.

The CDR3 DNA sequence: TGTGCCAGCAGCTTGGGTGGTGGCAGGAGAGAAGAGACCCAGTACTTC. Translated: CASSLGGGRREETQYF. V usage is TRBV5-4 and J usage is TRBJ2-5; D is unresolved. The V and J ends lost 0 bases and 3 bases respectively, with 15 bases between them. Germline-derived CDR1 and CDR2 are SGHNT and YYREEE (reference sequence). The CDR3 sequence is 16 residues long.